This TCR beta chain came from a study of blood T cell repertoires in COVID-19. Across the study: Samples of COVID-19 (acute and convalescent) were obtained from the United States, Italy and Spain. From T cells, B-cell-depleted T cells, or PBMCs came the material, which was cDNA or gDNA.

In the original processing: Counts of nucleated cells, estimated from reference gene primer amplification, were obtained. Sequencing was performed with immunoSEQ multiplex PCR; in TCRdb, only in-frame clones are kept and a portion is missing. The D gene and trimming were derived from the DNA, and the V and J assignments and clone size from that table. Counted here are 170,000 or so clones, 70% to 90% occurring once; the ten biggest clones make up 2.5% to 3%. CDR1 is ENHRY, CDR2 SYGVKD, per germline. Trimming left V 8 bases short and J 0 bases short, with 10 bases between. The CDR3 has 14 residues. This chain uses TRBV10-3 with TRBJ2-2; perhaps TRBD1 as D (5 bases). Sequencing input: peripheral blood. The sequence came from a middle-aged man with active or convalescent COVID-19. CDR3 sequence reads: CAIWTNSNTGELFF. In DNA form, the CDR3 reads TGTGCCATCTGGACAAATTCGAACACCGGGGAGCTGTTTTTT.